These 5 T cell receptor beta chains share one sample of origin, sequenced in a study of blood T cell repertoires in COVID-19. Generated by immunoSEQ multiplex PCR, the TCRdb table keeps only in-frame clones and is missing some. Of 65,000 to 85,000 clones in the sample, 70% to 85% are singletons; the top ten hold 5.7%. Sequencing was performed on peripheral blood. These receptors originate from a middle-aged man with active or convalescent COVID-19.

The chain has TRBV10-1 and TRBJ2-1; a possible D gene is TRBD1 (6 bases). This CDR3 has 14 amino acids. CDR1 and CDR2 from the germline V gene are WNHNN and SYGVQD (reference sequence). V was trimmed by 4 bases and J by 7 bases, leaving 14 bases between them. The CDR3 DNA reads TGCGCCAGCAGTGCGTCAGGGGCGCAGAATGAGCAGTTCTTC. Its translation is CASSASGAQNEQFF.

The rearrangement uses TRBV7-3 and TRBJ2-3; TRBD2 matches at 9 bases. The J segment lost 5 bases and the V segment lost 0 bases, leaving 12 bases of the junction unmatched. Looked up from germline, CDR1 is SGHTA and CDR2 is FQGTGA. The CDR3 is 18 residues long. CDR3 DNA: TGTGCCAGCAGCTTAACCAGCGGGGGGCTTTTTGGGGAAGATACGCAGTATTTT. Its translation: CASSLTSGGLFGEDTQYF. The complete variable domain, with remaining parts taken from reference TRBV7-3 and TRBJ2-3, reads GAGVSQTPSNKVTEKGKYVELRCDPISGHTALYWYRQSLGQGPEFLIYFQGTGAADDSGLPNDRFFAVRPEGSVSTLKIQRTERGDSAVYLCASSLTSGGLFGEDTQYFGPGTRLTVL.

The chain couples TRBV4-2 to TRBJ1-4, with TRBD1 identical over 9 bases. Germline CDR1 reads LGHNA; CDR2 reads YNFKEQ. V lost 0 bases and J lost 8; bases outside the gene matches: 1. This CDR3 has 14 residues. CDR3 loop: CASSQDDRGEKLFF. Written as DNA, the CDR3 is TGTGCCAGCAGCCAAGACGACAGGGGGGAAAAACTGTTTTTT.

This clone was observed once. This sequence joins TRBV7-9 and TRBJ2-7; D is uncertain. V shed 2 bases and J shed 5 bases, with 7 bases lying between them. Looked up from germline, CDR1 is SEHNR and CDR2 is FQNEAQ (reference sequence). The CDR3 has 12 amino acids. CDR3 amino acids: CASSLSRDEQYF. The CDR3 DNA follows: TGTGCCAGCAGCTTATCACGGGACGAGCAGTACTTC.

In this sample, this clone turned up many times. The gene calls are TRBV6-6 and TRBJ2-1; 13 positions agree with TRBD2. Trimming took 4 bases from V and 4 from J; bases not matched to a gene: 4. Germline CDR1 is MNHNY and CDR2 is SVGAGI (reference sequence). The CDR3 sequence is 16 residues long. CDR3 DNA: TGTGCCAGCAGTTGGACTAGCGGGGGTGGTTACAATGAGCAGTTCTTC. Its protein is CASSWTSGGGYNEQFF.